The entry that follows covers one TCR beta chain sequence. The antigen is undetermined. Regarding time point: newly diagnosed, previously untreated cHL patient sample. After thawing, PBMCs were subjected to magnetic negative selection to isolate CD8+ T cells. What served as comparison were PBMCs in newly diagnosed, untreated classical Hodgkin lymphoma. The sample originates from a study of PD-1 blockade in classical Hodgkin lymphoma. Study-level results: Possible causes of repertoire differences, disease activity or prior therapy, remain undefined. Newly diagnosed patients had baseline TCR diversity that was reportedly lower than that of healthy donors.

This table comes from immunoSEQ multiplex PCR, and its TCRdb copy is limited to in-frame clones, with some not included. In the table there are roughly 4,200 clones, roughly 80% of which are singletons. V was clipped by 1 base and J by 1 base, with 7 bases between them. The CDR3 runs to 14 residues. Germline CDR1 SEHNR, CDR2 FQNEAQ (reference sequence). The TCR originated in a human donor with classical Hodgkin lymphoma. The chain carries TRBV7-9 and TRBJ2-5; D ambiguous. The specimen sequenced was CD8+ T cells from blood. CDR3 nucleotide sequence: TGTGCCAGCAGCTTAGTTGTGAGCCAAGAGACCCAGTACTTC. Encoded protein: CASSLVVSQETQYF.